One sample yielded the 2 T cell receptor beta chains listed below, sequenced in a study of T cell responses to AZD1222 COVID-19 vaccine. Measured with immunoSEQ multiplex PCR; TCRdb has only the in-frame clones, and not every one. The table lists 120,000 or so clones, about 88% of them singletons. This specimen was peripheral blood, taken on day 0 of AZD1222 vaccination. The receptors stem from an adult in good health.

This chain uses TRBV5-4 with TRBJ2-7; the D call may be TRBD1 or TRBD2 (5 bases each). The CDR3 is 14 residues long. The germline V gene has CDR1 SGHNT and CDR2 YYREEE (reference sequence). Deletions cut 3 bases from V and 3 bases from J, with 13 bases between. The CDR3 is CASSWGSGGYEQYF. CDR3 in DNA: TGTGCCAGCAGCTGGGGGTCTGGGGGCTACGAGCAGTACTTC.

The chain combines TRBV28 with TRBJ2-7, with 8 positions matching TRBD1. The CDR3 runs to 16 residues. From germline, CDR1 is MDHEN and CDR2 SYDVKM. After removal of 3 bases from V and 2 bases from J, the junction contained 9 bases not matched to a gene. Written as DNA, the CDR3 is TGTGCCAGCAGTTTCCTCCCGGGACAGGATACCTACGAGCAGTACTTC. Translated, it gives CASSFLPGQDTYEQYF.